These T cell receptor beta chains were read from a single sample in a study of siplizumab effects on memory and regulatory T cells. Data came from immunoSEQ multiplex PCR; TCRdb stores just in-frame clones and leaves some out. The sample contains tens of thousands of clones, under 95% of which appear only once. Sequenced: CD8+ T cells sorted from blood. These receptors were obtained from a human donor in good health. Both conserved end residues are part of each CDR3.

CDR3 protein: CASSQDPIADSYNEQFF; V gene: TRBV4-1; J gene: TRBJ2-1
CDR3 protein: CASSIGANNNEQFF; V gene: TRBV19; J gene: TRBJ2-1
CDR3 protein: CASSIGVLLQPQHF; V gene: TRBV19; J gene: TRBJ1-5
CDR3 protein: CSVEGQGAGYEQYF; V gene: TRBV29-1; J gene: TRBJ2-7
CDR3 protein: CASSGTSGGGDTQYF; V gene: TRBV7-3; J gene: TRBJ2-3
CDR3 protein: CASSLGGGTQETQYF; V gene: TRBV5-1; J gene: TRBJ2-5
CDR3 protein: CASSRRTSGAGETQYF; V gene: TRBV27; J gene: TRBJ2-5
CDR3 protein: CSVEDWEGGPGYTF; V gene: TRBV29-1; J gene: TRBJ1-2
CDR3 protein: CASSRDLAGAGELFF; V gene: TRBV10-1; J gene: TRBJ2-2
CDR3 protein: CASSVGRQGIATDTQYF; V gene: TRBV9; J gene: TRBJ2-3
CDR3 protein: CASSWAGGSYEQYF; V gene: TRBV7-9; J gene: TRBJ2-7
CDR3 protein: CASSLRSGELFF; V gene: TRBV11-2; J gene: TRBJ2-2
CDR3 protein: CASRKTSGTDTQYF; V gene: TRBV19; J gene: TRBJ2-3
CDR3 protein: CASSQDRVGATSGSNTDTQYF; V gene: TRBV4-1; J gene: TRBJ2-3
CDR3 protein: CSVEDGTPYEQYF; V gene: TRBV29-1; J gene: -